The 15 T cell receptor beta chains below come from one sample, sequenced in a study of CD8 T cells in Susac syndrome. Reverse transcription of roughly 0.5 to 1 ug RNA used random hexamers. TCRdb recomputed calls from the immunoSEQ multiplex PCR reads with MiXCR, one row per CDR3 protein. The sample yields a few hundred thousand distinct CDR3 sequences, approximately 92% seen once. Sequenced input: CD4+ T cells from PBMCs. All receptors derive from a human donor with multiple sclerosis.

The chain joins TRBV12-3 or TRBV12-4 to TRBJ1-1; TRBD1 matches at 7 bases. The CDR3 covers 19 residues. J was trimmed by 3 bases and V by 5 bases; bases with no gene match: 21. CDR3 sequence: CASSPRQGRGILSDTEAFF. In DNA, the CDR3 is TGTGCCAGCAGTCCACGACAGGGTAGAGGAATTTTGAGTGACACTGAAGCTTTCTTT.

CDR3 sequence (DNA): TGTGCCAGCAGTTTACATGCGACAGGGGGCGGCTACGAGCAGTACTTC. The encoded protein is CASSLHATGGGYEQYF. This chain links TRBV27 with TRBJ2-7; 10 positions agree with TRBD1. The CDR3 is 16 amino acids. Germline-derived CDR1 and CDR2 are MNHEY and SMNVEV (reference sequence). The V and J ends lost 2 bases and 3 bases, in that order; junction bases with no gene match: 7.

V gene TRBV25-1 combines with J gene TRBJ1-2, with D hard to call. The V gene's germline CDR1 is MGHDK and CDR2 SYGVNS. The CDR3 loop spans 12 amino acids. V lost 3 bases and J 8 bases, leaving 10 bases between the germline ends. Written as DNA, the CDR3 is TGTGCCAGCAGTGACACGCCGGGAGGCTACACCTTC. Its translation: CASSDTPGGYTF.

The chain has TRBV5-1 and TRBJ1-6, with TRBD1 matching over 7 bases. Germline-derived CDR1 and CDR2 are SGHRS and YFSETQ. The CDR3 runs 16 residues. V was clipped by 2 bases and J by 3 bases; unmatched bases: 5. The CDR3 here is CASSFGTANYNSPLHF. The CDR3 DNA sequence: TGCGCCAGCAGCTTTGGGACAGCCAACTATAATTCACCCCTCCACTTT.

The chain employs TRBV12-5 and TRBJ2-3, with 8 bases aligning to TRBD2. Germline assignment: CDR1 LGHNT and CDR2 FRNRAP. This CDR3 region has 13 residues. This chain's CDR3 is CVTSGRGVDTQYF. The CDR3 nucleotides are TGTGTCACGAGCGGGAGAGGCGTAGATACGCAGTATTTT.

The CDR3 sequence is CASSNGTAYNEQFF. The CDR3 DNA reads TGTGCCAGCAGCAACGGGACAGCCTACAATGAGCAGTTCTTC. The V call is TRBV7-3, the J call TRBJ2-1; the match to TRBD1 covers 7 bases. Unmatched junction bases numbered 3, after V lost 5 bases and J lost 2 bases. CDR1 is SGHTA, CDR2 FQGTGA, per germline. This CDR3 region has 14 residues. The variable domain in full, completed from reference TRBV7-3 and TRBJ2-1, reads GAGVSQTPSNKVTEKGKYVELRCDPISGHTALYWYRQSLGQGPEFLIYFQGTGAADDSGLPNDRFFAVRPEGSVSTLKIQRTERGDSAVYLCASSNGTAYNEQFFGPGTRLTVL.

The CDR3 protein is CASSQDDSRETQYF. The CDR3 region has the DNA TGTGCCAGCAGCCAAGATGACTCAAGAGAGACCCAGTACTTC. The rearrangement links TRBV14 to TRBJ2-5; the D is unclear. CDR3 length: 14 residues. In germline, CDR1 is SGHDN, CDR2 FVKESK. The V gene lost 0 bases and the J gene lost 4 bases, with 9 bases spanning the gap. The entire variable domain, with the rest obtained from reference TRBV14 and TRBJ2-5, is as follows: EAGVTQFPSHSVIEKGQTVTLRCDPISGHDNLYWYRRVMGKEIKFLLHFVKESKQDESGMPNNRFLAERTGGTYSTLKVQPAELEDSGVYFCASSQDDSRETQYFGPGTRLLVL.

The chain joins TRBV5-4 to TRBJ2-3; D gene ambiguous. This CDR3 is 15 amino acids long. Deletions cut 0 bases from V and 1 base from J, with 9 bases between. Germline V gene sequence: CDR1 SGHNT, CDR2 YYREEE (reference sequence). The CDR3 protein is CASSLAGSGTDTQYF. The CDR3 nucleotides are TGTGCCAGCAGCTTGGCCGGTTCTGGCACAGATACGCAGTATTTT.

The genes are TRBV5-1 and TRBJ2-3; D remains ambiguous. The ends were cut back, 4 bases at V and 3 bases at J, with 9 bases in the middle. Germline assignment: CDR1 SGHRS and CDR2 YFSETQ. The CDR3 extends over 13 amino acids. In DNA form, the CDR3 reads TGCGCCAGCAGCCGCGGCCCTACAGATACGCAGTATTTT. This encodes CASSRGPTDTQYF.

The CDR3 loop reads CACELGGNTIYF. DNA for the CDR3: TGTGCCTGCGAGCTGGGAGGAAACACCATATATTTT. The rearrangement joins TRBV30 to TRBJ1-3; D is unresolved. Germline V CDR1 and CDR2: GTSNPN, SVGIG (reference sequence). The V end was cut by 6 bases, the J end by 4 bases, with 10 bases between. The CDR3 is 12 residues long.

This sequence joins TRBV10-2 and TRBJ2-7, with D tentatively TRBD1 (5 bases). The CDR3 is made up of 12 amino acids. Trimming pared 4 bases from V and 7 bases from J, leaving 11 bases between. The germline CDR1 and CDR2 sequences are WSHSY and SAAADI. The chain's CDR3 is CASSGPGWEQYF. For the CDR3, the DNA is TGCGCCAGCAGTGGACCAGGGTGGGAGCAGTACTTC.

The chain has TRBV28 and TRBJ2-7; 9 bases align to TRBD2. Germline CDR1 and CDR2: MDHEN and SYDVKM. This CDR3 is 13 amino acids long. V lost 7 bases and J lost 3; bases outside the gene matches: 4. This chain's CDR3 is CASKAGGIYEQYF. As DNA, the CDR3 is TGTGCCAGCAAGGCGGGGGGGATCTACGAGCAGTACTTC.

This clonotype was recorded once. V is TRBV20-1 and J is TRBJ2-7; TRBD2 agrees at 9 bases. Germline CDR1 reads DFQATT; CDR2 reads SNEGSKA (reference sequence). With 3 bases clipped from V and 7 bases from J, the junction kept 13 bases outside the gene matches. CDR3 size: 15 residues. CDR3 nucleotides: TGCAGTGCTAGCTCCTTACTAGCGGGCCCCCGAGAGCAGTACTTC. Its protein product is CSASSLLAGPREQYF.

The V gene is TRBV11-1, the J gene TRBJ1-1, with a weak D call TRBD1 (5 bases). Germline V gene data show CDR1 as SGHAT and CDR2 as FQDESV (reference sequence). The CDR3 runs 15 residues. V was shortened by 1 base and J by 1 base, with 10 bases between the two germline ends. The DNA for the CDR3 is TGTGCCAGCAGCTTAGGGGTGGGGGAGAACACTGAAGCTTTCTTT. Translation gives CASSLGVGENTEAFF.

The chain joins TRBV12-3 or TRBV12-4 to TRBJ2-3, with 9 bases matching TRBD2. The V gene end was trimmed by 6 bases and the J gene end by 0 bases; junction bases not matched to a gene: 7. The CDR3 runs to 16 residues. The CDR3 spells CASRPSGASSTDTQYF. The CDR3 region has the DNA TGTGCCAGCAGGCCTAGCGGGGCCTCTAGCACAGATACGCAGTATTTT.